These 12 T cell receptor beta chains originate from one sample sequenced in a study of blood T cell repertoires in COVID-19. The repertoire was sequenced with immunoSEQ multiplex PCR; TCRdb's copy has only in-frame clones and lacks some. The table has tens of thousands of clones, about 85% seen once. The specimen sequenced was peripheral blood. The source is an elderly woman with acute or convalescent COVID-19.

This clone was counted only a few times. This chain links TRBV11-2 with TRBJ2-1; no definite D call. Germline values: CDR1 SGHAT, CDR2 FQNNGV. V was shortened by 8 bases and J by 0 bases, with 11 bases between the two germline ends. CDR3 size: 14 residues. CDR3 coding DNA: TGTGCCAGCGGCTCCCGGTCCTCCTACAATGAGCAGTTCTTC. This gives the protein CASGSRSSYNEQFF.

The V and J genes are TRBV11-2 and TRBJ2-1; D is uncertain. Trimming left V 0 bases short and J 7 bases short, with 10 bases between. Germline values: CDR1 SGHAT, CDR2 FQNNGV. The CDR3 extends over 14 amino acids. This chain's CDR3 is CASSLDRGVNEQFF. The DNA of the CDR3 is TGTGCCAGCAGCTTAGATCGAGGAGTAAATGAGCAGTTCTTC.

This chain uses TRBV7-9 with TRBJ1-1, with 8 bases matching TRBD1. The germline V gene encodes CDR1 SEHNR and CDR2 FQNEAQ (reference sequence). V was pared by 2 bases and J by 2 bases, with 4 bases of the junction left unmatched. The CDR3 contains 15 residues. The CDR3 loop is CASSLKGQDNTEAFF. CDR3 DNA sequence: TGTGCCAGCAGCTTAAAGGGACAGGACAACACTGAAGCTTTCTTT.

The V and J genes are TRBV14 and TRBJ1-3; D gene ambiguous. V lost 4 bases and J 0 bases, leaving 13 bases between the germline ends. CDR1 and CDR2 from the germline V gene are SGHDN and FVKESK. The CDR3 has 16 amino acids. CDR3 DNA: TGTGCCAGCAGCCGGGGAGTTCCCAACTCTGGAAACACCATATATTTT. Protein product: CASSRGVPNSGNTIYF.

The chain uses TRBV21-1 and TRBJ2-7; no DNA check was done on the table's D call, TRBD1. TRBV21-1 is classified as a pseudogene. The CDR3 runs to 15 residues. CDR3 sequence: CASSKEVRSTYEQYF. The CDR3, as DNA: TGTGCCAGCAGCAAAGAGGTCAGGTCAACCTACGAGCAGTACTTC.

The gene calls are TRBV5-1 and TRBJ2-1; D is perhaps TRBD1 (6 bases). The CDR3 sequence is 15 residues long. CDR1 and CDR2 (germline): SGHRS, YFSETQ. V lost 0 bases and J 7 bases, leaving 14 bases between the germline ends. For the CDR3, the DNA is TGCGCCAGCAGCTTGGAGCCAGGGGTCTTAAATGAGCAGTTCTTC. It is translated as CASSLEPGVLNEQFF.

The chain recombines TRBV6-5 with TRBJ2-1; 9 bases map to TRBD2. Germline V lookup: CDR1 MNHEY, CDR2 SVGAGI. The CDR3 is 16 amino acids. J lost 7 bases, V lost 1 base, and 8 bases had no gene match. This chain's CDR3 is CASSYWAGGSMNEQFF. CDR3 in DNA: TGTGCCAGCAGTTACTGGGCGGGGGGGAGTATGAATGAGCAGTTCTTC.

This rearrangement joins TRBV28 to TRBJ2-2, with 9 bases identical to TRBD1. The CDR3 is 15 amino acids. Germline values: CDR1 MDHEN, CDR2 SYDVKM. Losses at the gene ends were 5 bases for V and 4 bases for J; bases not matched to a gene: 5. CDR3 sequence (DNA): TGTGCCAGCAGTATAGGACAGGGGAGCACCGGGGAGCTGTTTTTT. Residues: CASSIGQGSTGELFF.

In its sample, this clone was seen a few times. V usage is TRBV5-1 and J usage is TRBJ2-5; 9 bases fit TRBD1. After removal of 1 base from V and 1 base from J, the junction contained 5 bases not matched to a gene. The CDR3 totals 16 residues. Germline CDR1 and CDR2: SGHRS and YFSETQ. The CDR3 sequence is CASSLRTGDPQETQYF. CDR3 DNA: TGCGCCAGCAGCTTGCGGACAGGGGACCCCCAAGAGACCCAGTACTTC.

This chain uses TRBV27 with TRBJ2-5, with TRBD2 matching over 8 bases. The CDR3 extends over 15 amino acids. The J segment lost 2 bases and the V segment lost 6 bases, leaving 8 bases of the junction unmatched. Germline V gene sequence: CDR1 MNHEY, CDR2 SMNVEV (reference sequence). The CDR3 DNA reads as TGTGCCAGCAGCCCTTTAAGCGGGGGACAAGAGACCCAGTACTTC. Its protein product is CASSPLSGGQETQYF.

The genes are TRBV12-3 or TRBV12-4 and TRBJ1-1; unclear D gene. This CDR3 is built from 11 residues. V dropped 10 bases and J dropped 5 bases, with 11 bases sitting between them. The DNA for the CDR3 is TGTGCCACGGGAGGAAGAACTGAAGCTTTCTTT. Translating it yields CATGGRTEAFF.

The genes are TRBV5-1 and TRBJ1-1, with 8 bases matching TRBD1. This CDR3 has 15 amino acids. In germline, CDR1 is SGHRS, CDR2 YFSETQ. J gave up 6 bases and V 4 bases, and 11 bases lay outside the gene matches. CDR3 DNA sequence: TGCGCCAGCAGCACATACGGACAGGGAGGATCTGAAGCTTTCTTT. Translating gives CASSTYGQGGSEAFF. Full variable domain (remainder filled in from reference TRBV5-1 and TRBJ1-1): KAGVTQTPRYLIKTRGQQVTLSCSPISGHRSVSWYQQTPGQGLQFLFEYFSETQRNKGNFPGRFSGRQFSNSRSEMNVSTLELGDSALYLCASSTYGQGGSEAFFGQGTRLTVV.